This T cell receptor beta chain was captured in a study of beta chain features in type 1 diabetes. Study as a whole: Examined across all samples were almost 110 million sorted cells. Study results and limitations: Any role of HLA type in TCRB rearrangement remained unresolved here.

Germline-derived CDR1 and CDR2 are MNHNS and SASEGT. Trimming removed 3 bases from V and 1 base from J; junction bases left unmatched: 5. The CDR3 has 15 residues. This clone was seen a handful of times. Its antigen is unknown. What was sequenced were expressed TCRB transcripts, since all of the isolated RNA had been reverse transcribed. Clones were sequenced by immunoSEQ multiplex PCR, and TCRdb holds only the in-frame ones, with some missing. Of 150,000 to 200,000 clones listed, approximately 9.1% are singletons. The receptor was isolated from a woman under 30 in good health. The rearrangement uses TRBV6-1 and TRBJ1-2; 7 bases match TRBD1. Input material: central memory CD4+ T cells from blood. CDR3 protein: CASSDGQAFNYGYTF. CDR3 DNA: TGTGCCAGCAGTGACGGACAGGCCTTTAACTATGGCTACACCTTC.